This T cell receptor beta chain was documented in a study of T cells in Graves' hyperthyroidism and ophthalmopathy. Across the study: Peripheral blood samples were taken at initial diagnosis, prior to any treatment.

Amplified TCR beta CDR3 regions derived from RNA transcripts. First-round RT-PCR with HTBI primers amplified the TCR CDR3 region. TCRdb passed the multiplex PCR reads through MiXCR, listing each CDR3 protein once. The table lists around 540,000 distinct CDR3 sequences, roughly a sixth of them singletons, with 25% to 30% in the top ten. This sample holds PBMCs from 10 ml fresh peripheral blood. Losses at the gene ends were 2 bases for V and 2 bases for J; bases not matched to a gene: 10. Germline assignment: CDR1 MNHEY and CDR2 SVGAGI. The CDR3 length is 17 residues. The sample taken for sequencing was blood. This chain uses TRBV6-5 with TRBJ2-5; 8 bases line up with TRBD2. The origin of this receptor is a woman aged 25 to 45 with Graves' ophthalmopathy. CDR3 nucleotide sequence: TGTGCCAGCAGTTACCCCGGGGGCGGGAGGTCGCAAGAGACCCAGTACTTC. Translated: CASSYPGGGRSQETQYF.